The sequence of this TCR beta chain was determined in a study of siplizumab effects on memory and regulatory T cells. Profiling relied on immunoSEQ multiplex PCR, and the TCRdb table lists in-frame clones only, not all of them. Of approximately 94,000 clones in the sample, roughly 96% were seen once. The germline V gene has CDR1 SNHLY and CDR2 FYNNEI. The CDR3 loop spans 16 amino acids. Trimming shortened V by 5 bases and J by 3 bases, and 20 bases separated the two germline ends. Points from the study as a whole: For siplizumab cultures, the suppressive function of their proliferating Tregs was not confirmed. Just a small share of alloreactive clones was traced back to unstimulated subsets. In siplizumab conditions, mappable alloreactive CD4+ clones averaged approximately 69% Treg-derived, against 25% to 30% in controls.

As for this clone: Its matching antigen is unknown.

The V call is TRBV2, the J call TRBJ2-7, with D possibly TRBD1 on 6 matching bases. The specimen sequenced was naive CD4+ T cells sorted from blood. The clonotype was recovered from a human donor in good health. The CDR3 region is CASSQEIPGHGYEQYF. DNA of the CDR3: TGTGCCAGCAGTCAAGAGATCCCGGGACACGGCTACGAGCAGTACTTC.